Below are 5 T cell receptor beta chains sequenced from a single sample in a study of blood T cell repertoires in COVID-19. The method was immunoSEQ multiplex PCR; TCRdb's version includes in-frame clones alone and lacks a portion of them. Here the sample spans approximately 100,000 clones, roughly 82% being singletons. Sequences were obtained from peripheral blood. Every receptor here comes from a man between 65 and 85 years old with active or convalescent COVID-19.

This clone was picked up one time. The chain combines TRBV6-5 with TRBJ1-2; 8 bases match TRBD1. This CDR3 spans 15 amino acids. Germline CDR1 reads MNHEY; CDR2 reads SVGAGI. V was pared by 0 bases and J by 7 bases, with 7 bases of the junction left unmatched. The CDR3 sequence is CASSYSGQGLSGYTF. The CDR3 DNA follows: TGTGCCAGCAGTTACTCTGGACAGGGTTTGAGTGGCTACACCTTC.

The V gene is TRBV7-8, the J gene TRBJ1-1; tentatively, D is TRBD1 (6 bases). Germline loops: CDR1 SGHVS, CDR2 FQNEAQ. The germline V and J ends were trimmed by 3 bases and 1 base, with 12 bases remaining between them. The CDR3 spans 15 residues. The CDR3 reads CASSLTGQRNTEAFF. Here the CDR3 DNA reads TGTGCCAGCAGCTTGACAGGCCAGAGGAACACTGAAGCTTTCTTT.

The chain employs TRBV11-3 and TRBJ2-7; 9 bases match TRBD1. V was clipped by 5 bases and J by 4 bases; unmatched bases: 9. The V gene's germline CDR1 is SGHNT and CDR2 YENEEA. The CDR3 sequence is 15 residues long. The chain's CDR3 is CASSRSPGQGYEQYF. CDR3 in DNA: TGTGCCAGCAGCCGCTCTCCGGGACAGGGTTACGAGCAGTACTTC. Combining the CDR3 with reference TRBV11-3 and TRBJ2-7 gives the whole variable domain EAGVVQSPRYKIIEKKQPVAFWCNPISGHNTLYWYLQNLGQGPELLIRYENEEAVDDSQLPKDRFSAERLKGVDSTLKIQPAELGDSAVYLCASSRSPGQGYEQYFGPGTRLTVT.

This chain uses TRBV7-2 with TRBJ2-7, with TRBD1 identical over 11 bases. The CDR3 consists of 17 residues. Germline values: CDR1 SGHTA, CDR2 FQGNSA. V dropped 1 base and J dropped 7; count of bases not matched to a gene: 12. The CDR3 DNA reads TGTGCCAGCAGCTTAGGCCCCTTTGGACAGGGGGCGAAAGAGCAGTACTTC. Translation gives CASSLGPFGQGAKEQYF.

J is TRBJ2-7 and V is TRBV15; 9 bases agree with TRBD1. The germline gives CDR1 LNHNV, CDR2 YYDKDF (reference sequence). The CDR3 length is 17 residues. The ends lost 2 bases at V and 0 bases at J; junction bases unmatched: 8. CDR3 protein: CATSRSWTGDNSYEQYF. In DNA, the CDR3 is TGTGCCACCAGCAGATCCTGGACAGGGGACAACTCCTACGAGCAGTACTTC.